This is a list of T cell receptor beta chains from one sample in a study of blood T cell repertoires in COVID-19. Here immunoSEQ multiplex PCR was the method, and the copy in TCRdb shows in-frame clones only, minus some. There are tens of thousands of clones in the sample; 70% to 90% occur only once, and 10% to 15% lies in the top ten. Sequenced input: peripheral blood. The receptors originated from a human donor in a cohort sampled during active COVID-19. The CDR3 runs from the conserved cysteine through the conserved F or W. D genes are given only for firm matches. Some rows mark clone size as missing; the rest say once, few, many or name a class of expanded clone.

TGCGCCAGCAGCCAGGATACAGGGATCCCTGAAGCTTTCTTT,CASSQDTGIPEAFF,TRBV4-3,TRBJ1-1,NA,NA
TGTGCCAGCAGCGGGGCGGGGGCCTCCTCCTATAATTCACCCCTCCACTTT,CASSGAGASSYNSPLHF,TRBV9,TRBJ1-6,NA,NA
TGTGCCAGTAGTATATGGAGGACAGGCATACGGCACTATGGCTACACCTTC,CASSIWRTGIRHYGYTF,TRBV19,TRBJ1-2,TRBD1,NA
TGTGCCAGCAGCGTAGGCGGTTCCGGGGAGCTGTTTTTT,CASSVGGSGELFF,TRBV9,TRBJ2-2,NA,NA
TGTGCCAGCAGTCCCGACAGATATAATTCACCCCTCCACTTT,CASSPDRYNSPLHF,TRBV6-2/TRBV6-3,TRBJ1-6,NA,NA
TGTGCCAGCAGTTTAGCAGGCTATGGCTACACCTTC,CASSLAGYGYTF,TRBV27,TRBJ1-2,NA,few
TGTGCCACCAGTGATCAAGGTTCAGGGGATCAGCCCCAGCATTTT,CATSDQGSGDQPQHF,TRBV24-1,TRBJ1-5,NA,NA
TGTGCCAGTATGGACACTGCAAATTCACCCCTCCACTTT,CASMDTANSPLHF,TRBV19,TRBJ1-6,NA,few
TGTGCCAGCAGTTTATGGGAGGGCGTCTATGATGGCTACACCTTC,CASSLWEGVYDGYTF,TRBV28,TRBJ1-2,NA,NA
TGTGCCATCAGTGAGGCAGTCCTTAATGGCTACACCTTC,CAISEAVLNGYTF,TRBV10-3,TRBJ1-2,NA,NA
TGTGCCTGGGGGGAGGGCTCGTGGTCACCCCTCCACTTT,CAWGEGSWSPLHF,TRBV30,TRBJ1-6,NA,NA
TGTGCCTGCATCCCCCCGGGGGGCGCGGGTTACGAGCAGTACTTC,CACIPPGGAGYEQYF,TRBV30,TRBJ2-7,NA,once
TGTGCCAGCAGTTACCACGGGGGGGGCAATCAGCCCCAGCATTTT,CASSYHGGGNQPQHF,TRBV6-2/TRBV6-3,TRBJ1-5,NA,NA
TGTGCCAGCTCACCTACGACAGACCGGCCACCCCTCCACTTT,CASSPTTDRPPLHF,TRBV18,TRBJ1-6,NA,NA
TGTGCCAGCAGCTTACGAGGGGCCCGACAGGGGGCAAGACTGGGGCAGGACGAGCAGTACTTC,CASSLRGARQGARLGQDEQYF,TRBV7-6,TRBJ2-7,TRBD1,NA